The T cell receptor (beta chain) under discussion was sequenced for a study of response to subunit inactivated influenza vaccine. TCRdb re-derived calls from the RT-PCR reads in MiXCR, one entry per CDR3 protein. This table holds approximately 520,000 distinct CDR3 sequences, more than 15% found once. The sample was CD4+ T cells sorted from PBMCs, taken less than 30 months after vaccination. The receptor was derived from a man aged 50 to 69 who received an inactivated influenza vaccine.

This chain's CDR3 is CSARSIGLAGGDEQFF. The CDR3 bases are TGCAGTGCTAGATCAATAGGACTAGCGGGAGGGGATGAGCAGTTCTTC. This rearrangement joins TRBV20-1 to TRBJ2-1; 15 nucleotides agree with TRBD2. Per germline, CDR1 DFQATT and CDR2 SNEGSKA (reference sequence). The CDR3 contains 16 residues. Trimming at V came to 2 bases and at J to 8 bases, leaving 7 bases not matched to a gene.